This TCR beta chain was obtained from a study of identical twins. Broader study findings: There is a chance that invariant MAIT and iNKT cells partially muddied zero-insertion analyses. Memory repertoires lacked the insertion deficit that abundant cord blood beta clonotypes showed. Surplus twin overlap in beta out-of-frame sequences was less pronounced. Twins shared out-of-frame alpha sequences with excess low generation probability.

After removal of 1 base from V and 5 bases from J, the junction contained 4 bases not matched to a gene. The CDR3 is 14 amino acids. Germline V gene lookup returns CDR1 SGHAT and CDR2 FQNNGV. This clonotype appeared many times. Antigen unknown. TCRdb re-derived calls from the 5' RACE reads in MiXCR, one entry per CDR3 protein. The sample lists around 490,000 distinct CDR3 sequences, roughly 15% occurring once. This same sample was also taken into another study, of yellow fever vaccine responses in identical twins.

Sequencing was done on a sample of CD4+ T cells sorted from blood. The chain employs TRBV11-2 and TRBJ1-2; 7 bases line up with TRBD1. The sequence was collected from a woman between 18 and 29 years old in good health. The CDR3 is CASSLVARGYGYTF. The CDR3 DNA reads as TGTGCCAGCAGCTTAGTCGCCAGGGGGTATGGCTACACCTTC.